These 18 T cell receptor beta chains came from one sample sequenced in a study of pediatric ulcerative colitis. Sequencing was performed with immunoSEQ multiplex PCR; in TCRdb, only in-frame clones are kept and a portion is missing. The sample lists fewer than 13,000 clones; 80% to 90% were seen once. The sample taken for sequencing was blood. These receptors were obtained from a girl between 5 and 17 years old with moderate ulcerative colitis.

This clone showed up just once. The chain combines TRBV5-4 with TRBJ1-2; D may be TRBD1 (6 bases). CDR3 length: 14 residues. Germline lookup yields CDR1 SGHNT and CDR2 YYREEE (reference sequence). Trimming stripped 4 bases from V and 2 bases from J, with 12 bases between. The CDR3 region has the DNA TGTGCCAGCAGCGCACTGGACAGAAACTATGGCTACACCTTC. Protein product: CASSALDRNYGYTF.

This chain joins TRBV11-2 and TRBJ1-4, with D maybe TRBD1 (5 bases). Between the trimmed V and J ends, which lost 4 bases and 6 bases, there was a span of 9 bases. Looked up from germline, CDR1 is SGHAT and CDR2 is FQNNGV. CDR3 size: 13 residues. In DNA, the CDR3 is TGTGCCAGCAGCTCCTTGACAGATGAAAAACTGTTTTTT. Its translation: CASSSLTDEKLFF.

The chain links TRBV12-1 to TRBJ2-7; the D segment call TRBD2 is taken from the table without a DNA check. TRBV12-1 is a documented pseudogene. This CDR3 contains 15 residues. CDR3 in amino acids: CAKTSGATSSYEQYF. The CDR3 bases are TGTGCCAAAACTAGCGGCGCGACGAGCTCCTACGAGCAGTACTTC.

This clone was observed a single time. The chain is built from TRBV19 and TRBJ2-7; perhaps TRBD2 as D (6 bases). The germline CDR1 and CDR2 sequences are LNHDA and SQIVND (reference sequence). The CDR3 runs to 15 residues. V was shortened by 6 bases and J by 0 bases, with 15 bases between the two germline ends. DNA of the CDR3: TGTGCCAGTAGAATGGGTCTAGCGAGCTCCTACGAGCAGTACTTC. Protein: CASRMGLASSYEQYF.

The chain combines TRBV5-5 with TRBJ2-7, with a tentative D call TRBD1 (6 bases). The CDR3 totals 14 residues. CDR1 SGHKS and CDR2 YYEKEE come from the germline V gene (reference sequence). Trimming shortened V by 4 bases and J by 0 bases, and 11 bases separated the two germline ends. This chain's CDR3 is CASSPDSSSYEQYF. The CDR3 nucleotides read TGTGCCAGCAGCCCGGACAGTAGCTCCTACGAGCAGTACTTC.

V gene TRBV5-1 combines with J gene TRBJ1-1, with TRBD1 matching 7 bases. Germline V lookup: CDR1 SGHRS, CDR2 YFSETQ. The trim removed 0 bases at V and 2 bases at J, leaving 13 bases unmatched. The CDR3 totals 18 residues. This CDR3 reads CASSLAGTGAAVNTEAFF. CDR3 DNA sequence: TGCGCCAGCAGCTTGGCAGGAACAGGGGCCGCCGTAAACACTGAAGCTTTCTTT.

The chain's CDR3 is CASSLDDGVHYQETQYF. The CDR3 DNA reads TGTGCCAGCAGCTTAGATGACGGGGTTCACTACCAAGAGACCCAGTACTTC. V usage is TRBV11-2 and J usage is TRBJ2-5, with D perhaps TRBD2 (5 bases). The CDR3 runs 17 residues. V lost 0 bases and J 0 bases, leaving 14 bases between the germline ends. The germline V gene encodes CDR1 SGHAT and CDR2 FQNNGV.

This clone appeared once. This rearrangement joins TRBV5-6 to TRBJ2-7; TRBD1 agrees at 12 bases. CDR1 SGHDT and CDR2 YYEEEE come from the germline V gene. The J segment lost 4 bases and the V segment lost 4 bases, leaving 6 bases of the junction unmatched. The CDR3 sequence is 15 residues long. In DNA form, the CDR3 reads TGTGCCAGCAGCACAGGGACAGGGGGCTTTTACGAGCAGTACTTC. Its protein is CASSTGTGGFYEQYF. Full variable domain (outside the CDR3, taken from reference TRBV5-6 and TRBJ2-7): DAGVTQSPTHLIKTRGQQVTLRCSPKSGHDTVSWYQQALGQGPQFIFQYYEEEERQRGNFPDRFSGHQFPNYSSELNVNALLLGDSALYLCASSTGTGGFYEQYFGPGTRLTVT.

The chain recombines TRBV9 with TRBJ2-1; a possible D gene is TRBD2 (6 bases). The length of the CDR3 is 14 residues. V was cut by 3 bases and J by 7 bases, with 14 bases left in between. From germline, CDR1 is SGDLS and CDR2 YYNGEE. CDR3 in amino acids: CASSEGTPGNEQFF. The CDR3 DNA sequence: TGTGCCAGCAGCGAGGGGACTCCGGGGAATGAGCAGTTCTTC.

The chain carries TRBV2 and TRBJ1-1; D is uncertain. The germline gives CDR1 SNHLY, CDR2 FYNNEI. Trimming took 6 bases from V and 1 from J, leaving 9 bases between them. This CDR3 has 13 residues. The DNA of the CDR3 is TGTGCCAGCAGCCAGACACAGAACACTGAAGCTTTCTTT. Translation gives CASSQTQNTEAFF.

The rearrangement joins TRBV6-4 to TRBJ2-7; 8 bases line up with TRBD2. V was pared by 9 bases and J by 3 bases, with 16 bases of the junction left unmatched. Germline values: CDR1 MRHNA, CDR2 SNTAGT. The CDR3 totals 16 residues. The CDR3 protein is CARDCGRRGRDYEQYF. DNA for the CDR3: TGTGCCAGAGACTGCGGGAGGAGGGGAAGGGACTACGAGCAGTACTTC.

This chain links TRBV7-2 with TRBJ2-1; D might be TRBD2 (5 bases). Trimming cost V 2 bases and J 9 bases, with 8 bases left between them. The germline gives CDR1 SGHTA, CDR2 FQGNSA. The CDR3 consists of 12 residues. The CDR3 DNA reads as TGTGCCAGCAGCTTAAGGAGCGGTGAGCAGTTCTTC. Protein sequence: CASSLRSGEQFF. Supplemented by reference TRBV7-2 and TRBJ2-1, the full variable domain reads GAGVSQSPSNKVTEKGKDVELRCDPISGHTALYWYRQSLGQGLEFLIYFQGNSAPDKSGLPSDRFSAERTGGSVSTLTIQRTQQEDSAVYLCASSLRSGEQFFGPGTRLTVL.

CDR3 residues: CASSFLDYVQETQYF. CDR3 DNA: TGTGCCAGCAGCTTTCTAGACTACGTTCAAGAGACCCAGTACTTC. V is TRBV5-5 and J is TRBJ2-5, with D perhaps TRBD2 (5 bases). Germline assignment: CDR1 SGHKS and CDR2 YYEKEE (reference sequence). The V end lost 2 bases, the J end lost 2 bases, and 13 bases lay between the germline ends. This CDR3 comprises 15 residues.

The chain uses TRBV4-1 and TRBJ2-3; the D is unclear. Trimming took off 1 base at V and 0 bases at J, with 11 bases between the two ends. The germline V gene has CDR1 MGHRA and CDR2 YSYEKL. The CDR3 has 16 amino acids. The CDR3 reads CASSQAQAPSTDTQYF. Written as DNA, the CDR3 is TGCGCCAGCAGCCAAGCCCAGGCTCCAAGCACAGATACGCAGTATTTT.

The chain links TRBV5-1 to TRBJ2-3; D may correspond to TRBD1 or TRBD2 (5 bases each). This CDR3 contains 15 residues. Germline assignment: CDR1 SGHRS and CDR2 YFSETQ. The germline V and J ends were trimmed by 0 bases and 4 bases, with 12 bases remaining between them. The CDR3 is CASSLGGVLSDTQYF. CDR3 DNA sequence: TGCGCCAGCAGCTTGGGAGGGGTTCTATCAGATACGCAGTATTTT.

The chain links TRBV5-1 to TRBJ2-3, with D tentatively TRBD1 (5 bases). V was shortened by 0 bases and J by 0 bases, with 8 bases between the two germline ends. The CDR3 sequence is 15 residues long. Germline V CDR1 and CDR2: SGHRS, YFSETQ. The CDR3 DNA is TGCGCCAGCAGCTTGGTCCCAGGGAGCACAGATACGCAGTATTTT. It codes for CASSLVPGSTDTQYF.

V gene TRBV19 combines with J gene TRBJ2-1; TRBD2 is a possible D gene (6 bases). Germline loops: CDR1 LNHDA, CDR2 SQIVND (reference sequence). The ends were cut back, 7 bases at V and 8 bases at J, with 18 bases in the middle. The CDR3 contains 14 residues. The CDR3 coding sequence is TGTGCCAGTAATAACTACGTAGCGGTCGATGAGCAGTTCTTC. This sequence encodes CASNNYVAVDEQFF.

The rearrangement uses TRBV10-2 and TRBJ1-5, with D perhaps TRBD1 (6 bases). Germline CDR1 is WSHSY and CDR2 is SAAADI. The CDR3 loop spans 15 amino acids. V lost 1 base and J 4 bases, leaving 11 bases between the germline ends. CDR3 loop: CASSEYGTRNQPQHF. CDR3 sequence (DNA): TGCGCCAGCAGTGAGTACGGGACAAGAAATCAGCCCCAGCATTTT.